The next 12 T cell receptor beta chains were all read from a single sample in a study of cytomegalovirus exposure and HLA in healthy donors. The PCR made use of 60 Vbeta and 13 Jbeta primers. Profiling relied on immunoSEQ multiplex PCR, and the TCRdb table lists in-frame clones only, not all of them. The sample lists more than 150,000 clones, around 72% occurring once. Sequencing was done on a sample of PBMCs. All receptors derive from a middle-aged woman in good health and CMV-seropositive.

V gene TRBV5-1 combines with J gene TRBJ2-5; a weak D match, TRBD1 (6 bases). Germline V gene sequence: CDR1 SGHRS, CDR2 YFSETQ. The ends were cut back, 1 base at V and 0 bases at J, with 10 bases in the middle. This CDR3 region has 15 residues. In DNA form, the CDR3 reads TGCGCCAGCAGCTTGTCAGGGGCCAACCAAGAGACCCAGTACTTC. Amino acids: CASSLSGANQETQYF.

The chain uses TRBV7-9 and TRBJ2-7, with 7 bases matching TRBD2. This CDR3 region has 16 residues. The junction had 11 bases not matched to a gene; V was cut back by 5 bases and J by 1 base. Germline values: CDR1 SEHNR, CDR2 FQNEAQ (reference sequence). The CDR3 region is CASSPMGAGGSYEQYF. CDR3 bases: TGTGCCAGCAGCCCGATGGGTGCCGGGGGGTCCTACGAGCAGTACTTC.

This chain connects TRBV6-6 to TRBJ1-1; perhaps TRBD1 as D (6 bases). Germline CDR1 and CDR2: MNHNY and SVGAGI (reference sequence). The CDR3 is 14 amino acids. V lost 6 bases to trimming and J lost 0 bases, with 11 bases between them. The CDR3 bases are TGTGCCAGCAGCCGGACAGCTTTGAACACTGAAGCTTTCTTT. This gives the protein CASSRTALNTEAFF.

This chain links TRBV6-6 with TRBJ2-7; TRBD1 aligns across 8 bases. Trimming cost V 6 bases and J 9 bases; bases outside gene matches: 10. Germline CDR1 is MNHNY and CDR2 is SVGAGI (reference sequence). The CDR3 sequence is 13 residues long. The CDR3 region has the DNA TGTGCCAGCAGCTACGACAGGGGCCTCGGGCAGTACTTC. Protein sequence: CASSYDRGLGQYF.

The DNA of the CDR3 is TGTGCCAGCAGACGGACAGGGCGGGAGACCCAGTACTTC. Residues: CASRRTGRETQYF. This rearrangement joins TRBV27 to TRBJ2-5; 8 bases are shared with TRBD1. Losses at the gene ends were 6 bases for V and 5 bases for J; bases not matched to a gene: 5. Germline V gene sequence: CDR1 MNHEY, CDR2 SMNVEV (reference sequence). This CDR3 spans 13 amino acids.

This chain connects TRBV27 to TRBJ2-3; TRBD1 matches at 7 bases. Germline V lookup: CDR1 MNHEY, CDR2 SMNVEV (reference sequence). The CDR3 loop spans 18 amino acids. V lost 6 bases, J lost 2 bases, and 17 bases stayed unmatched. CDR3 DNA: TGTGCCAGCAGAGAGTGGGAAGAGACAGGGATTTCCACAGATACGCAGTATTTT. It translates to CASREWEETGISTDTQYF.

V is TRBV6-5 and J is TRBJ2-1; D is undetermined. CDR1 and CDR2 (germline): MNHEY, SVGAGI. The CDR3 is made up of 11 amino acids. V was trimmed by 0 bases and J by 12 bases, leaving 6 bases between them. CDR3 sequence (DNA): TGTGCCAGCAGTTACTCGGGCCGGCAGTTCTTC. It codes for CASSYSGRQFF.

V and J are TRBV2 and TRBJ2-2; TRBD2 is a possible D gene (5 bases). Germline CDR1 and CDR2: SNHLY and FYNNEI. Deletions cut 8 bases from V and 1 base from J, with 8 bases between. The CDR3 length is 13 residues. The CDR3 loop is CASRRENTGELFF. DNA of the CDR3: TGTGCCAGCCGACGGGAGAACACCGGGGAGCTGTTTTTT.

The rearrangement uses TRBV2 and TRBJ2-7; TRBD2 agrees at 8 bases. This CDR3 comprises 14 residues. Losses at the gene ends were 6 bases for V and 3 bases for J; bases not matched to a gene: 7. Looked up from germline, CDR1 is SNHLY and CDR2 is FYNNEI. In DNA form, the CDR3 reads TGTGCCAGCAGACGGGAGGGGGTAGGCTACGAGCAGTACTTC. Translating it yields CASRREGVGYEQYF.

The chain links TRBV14 to TRBJ1-2; D is ambiguous. Germline V CDR1 and CDR2: SGHDN, FVKESK. V was shortened by 4 bases and J by 11 bases, with 14 bases between the two germline ends. This CDR3 is 12 amino acids long. Here the CDR3 DNA reads TGTGCCAGCAGCCCCTACGGTGGGCCGTACACCTTC. Protein sequence: CASSPYGGPYTF.

This clone has a handful of counts. The chain joins TRBV7-2 to TRBJ2-3; the D gene is possibly TRBD2 (6 bases). Germline CDR1 SGHTA, CDR2 FQGNSA. The CDR3 spans 15 residues. V was shortened by 0 bases and J by 1 base, with 8 bases between the two germline ends. CDR3 protein: CASSLASSGTDTQYF. The CDR3 DNA reads as TGTGCCAGCAGCTTAGCTTCTAGCGGCACAGATACGCAGTATTTT.

This clone was detected only a few times. J is TRBJ2-1 and V is TRBV9; D might be TRBD1 (5 bases). CDR1 is SGDLS, CDR2 YYNGEE, per germline. The V end lost 3 bases, the J end lost 2 bases, and 9 bases lay between the germline ends. The CDR3 extends over 14 amino acids. For the CDR3, the DNA is TGTGCCAGCAGCGGACCAGGGACCTACAATGAGCAGTTCTTC. Translation: CASSGPGTYNEQFF.